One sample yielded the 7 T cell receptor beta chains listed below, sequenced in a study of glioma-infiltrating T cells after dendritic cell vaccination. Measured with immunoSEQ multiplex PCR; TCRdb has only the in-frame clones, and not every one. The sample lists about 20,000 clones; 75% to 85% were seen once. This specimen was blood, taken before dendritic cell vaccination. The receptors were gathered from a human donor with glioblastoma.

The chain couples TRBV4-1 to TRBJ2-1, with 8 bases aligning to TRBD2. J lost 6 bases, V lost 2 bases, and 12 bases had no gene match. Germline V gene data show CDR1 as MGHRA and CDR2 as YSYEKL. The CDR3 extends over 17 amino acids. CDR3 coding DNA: TGCGCCAGCAGCCAAACCCTTAGCGGGGCGTCTGTCAATGAGCAGTTCTTC. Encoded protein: CASSQTLSGASVNEQFF.

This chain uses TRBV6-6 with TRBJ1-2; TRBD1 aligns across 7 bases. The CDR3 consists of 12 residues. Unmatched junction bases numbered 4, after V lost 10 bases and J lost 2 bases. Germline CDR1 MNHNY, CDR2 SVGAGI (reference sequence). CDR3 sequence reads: CATRDSNYGYTF. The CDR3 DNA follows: TGTGCCACCCGGGACAGCAACTATGGCTACACCTTC.

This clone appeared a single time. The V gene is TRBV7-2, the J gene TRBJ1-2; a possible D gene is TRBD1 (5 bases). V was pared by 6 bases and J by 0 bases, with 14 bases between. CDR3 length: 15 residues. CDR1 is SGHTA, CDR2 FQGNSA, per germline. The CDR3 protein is CASSERGRTNYGYTF. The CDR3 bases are TGTGCCAGCAGTGAGCGGGGGAGAACTAACTATGGCTACACCTTC.

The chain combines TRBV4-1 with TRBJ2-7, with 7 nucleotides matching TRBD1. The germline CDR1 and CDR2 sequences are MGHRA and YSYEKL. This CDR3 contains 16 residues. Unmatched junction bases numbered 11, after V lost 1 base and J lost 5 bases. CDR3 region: CASSQGSTGKEHEQYF. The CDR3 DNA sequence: TGCGCCAGCAGCCAAGGATCGACAGGGAAAGAGCACGAGCAGTACTTC.

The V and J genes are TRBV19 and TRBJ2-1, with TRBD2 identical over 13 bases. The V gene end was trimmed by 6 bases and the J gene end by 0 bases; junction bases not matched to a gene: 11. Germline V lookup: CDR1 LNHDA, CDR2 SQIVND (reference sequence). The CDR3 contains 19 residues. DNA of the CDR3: TGTGCCAGTAGCCGATCCGGGACTAGCGGGATAACCTCCTACAATGAGCAGTTCTTC. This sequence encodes CASSRSGTSGITSYNEQFF.

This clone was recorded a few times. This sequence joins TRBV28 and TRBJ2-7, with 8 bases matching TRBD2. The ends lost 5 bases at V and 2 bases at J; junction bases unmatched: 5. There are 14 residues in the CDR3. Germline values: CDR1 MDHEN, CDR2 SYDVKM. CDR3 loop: CASSLAGGPYEQYF. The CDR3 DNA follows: TGTGCCAGCAGTCTGGCGGGAGGTCCCTACGAGCAGTACTTC.

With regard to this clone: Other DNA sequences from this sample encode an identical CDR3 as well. The CDR3 DNA reads as TGTGCCTGGACCCGAGGACTGAGCTCTGGAAACACCATATATTTT. This translates into CAWTRGLSSGNTIYF. This chain connects TRBV30 to TRBJ1-3; D is ambiguous. This CDR3 comprises 15 residues. The V gene lost 4 bases and the J gene lost 0 bases, with 13 bases spanning the gap. Germline CDR1 and CDR2: GTSNPN and SVGIG (reference sequence).